This T cell receptor beta chain appears in the sequencing data of a study of cytomegalovirus exposure and HLA in healthy donors. Findings of the study overall: Earlier analysis found most TCR beta V segments productive about 87% or about 30% of the time. There were some public TCRs occurring in many donors, but most TCR sequences were rare.

The CDR3 runs 16 residues. CDR1 SGHAT and CDR2 FQNNGV come from the germline V gene. Trimming pared 3 bases from V and 0 bases from J, leaving 14 bases between. Regarding this clone: Its antigen is unknown.

It was with 60 Vbeta and 13 Jbeta primers that the PCR ran. The table came from immunoSEQ multiplex PCR; TCRdb's copy has only in-frame clones and leaves some out. This sample carries 90,000 to 100,000 clones, with roughly 3.5% going to the ten biggest clones. The receptor comes from a woman aged 30 to 39 in good health and CMV-seronegative. J is TRBJ1-2 and V is TRBV11-2, with D maybe TRBD1 (5 bases). Specimen: PBMCs. CDR3 nucleotides: TGTGCCAGCAGCTTGGGGCCAGGGTCAGCTAACTATGGCTACACCTTC. It translates to CASSLGPGSANYGYTF.